This T cell receptor (beta chain) was documented in a study of CD8 T cells in Susac syndrome. Study-wide results and caveats: As acknowledged by the study, its TCR sequencing and HLA analysis included a relatively small number of individuals.

High-throughput TCR beta sequencing covered peripheral CD8+ and CD4+ T cells. The CD8+ and CD4+ T cells were isolated magnetically using a negative isolation approach, whereas the TEMRA cells were enriched by FACS. Random hexamers were used to reverse transcribe roughly 0.5 to 1 ug of RNA. A multiplex approach, immunoSEQ multiplex PCR, amplified TCR beta CDR3 across 54 Vbeta and 13 Jbeta. MiXCR, applied by TCRdb to the immunoSEQ multiplex PCR reads, yields one record per CDR3 protein. Among approximately 130,000 distinct CDR3 sequences listed, about 93% were seen once. The germline V gene encodes CDR1 SQVTM and CDR2 ANQGSEA. The CDR3 is 14 amino acids. V lost 1 base and J lost 10, with 19 bases in between. As regards this clonotype: The antigen is undetermined.

This receptor was taken from a human donor with multiple sclerosis. The material sequenced was CD8+ T cells from PBMCs. The genes are TRBV29-1 and TRBJ1-1; tentative D call: TRBD1 (5 bases). The CDR3 coding sequence is TGCAGCGTTGAAGGTATTCGGCCGAGTGGGGGAGCTTTCTTT. Protein: CSVEGIRPSGGAFF.